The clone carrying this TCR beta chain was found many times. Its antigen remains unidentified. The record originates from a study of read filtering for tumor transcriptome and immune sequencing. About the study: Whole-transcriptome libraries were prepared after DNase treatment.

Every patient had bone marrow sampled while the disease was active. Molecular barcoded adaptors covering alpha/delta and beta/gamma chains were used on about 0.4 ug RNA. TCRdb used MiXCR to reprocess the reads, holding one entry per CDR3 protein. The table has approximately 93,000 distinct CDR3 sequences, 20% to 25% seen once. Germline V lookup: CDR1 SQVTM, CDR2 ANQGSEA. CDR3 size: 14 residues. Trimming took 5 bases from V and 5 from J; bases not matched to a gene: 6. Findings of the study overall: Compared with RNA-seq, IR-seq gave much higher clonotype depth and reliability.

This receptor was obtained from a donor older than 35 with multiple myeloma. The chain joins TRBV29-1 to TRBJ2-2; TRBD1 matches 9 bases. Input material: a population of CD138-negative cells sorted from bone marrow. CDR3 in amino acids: CSVIQGAGTGELFF. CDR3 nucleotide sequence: TGCAGCGTTATACAGGGGGCCGGGACCGGGGAGCTGTTTTTT.